These 32 T cell receptor beta chains were sequenced from one sample in a study of cytomegalovirus exposure and HLA in healthy donors. PCR was performed using 60 Vbeta and 13 Jbeta primers. Assay: immunoSEQ multiplex PCR; the TCRdb copy retains only in-frame clones and omits some. The repertoire has about 110,000 clones, around 85% of them found once; the top ten carry about 2.3%. Sequencing was done on a sample of PBMCs. The receptors come from a man aged 25 to 40 in good health and CMV-seronegative.

This sequence joins TRBV11-2 and TRBJ1-1; D call uncertain. The CDR3 totals 14 residues. CDR1 is SGHAT and CDR2 is FQNNGV in the germline V gene. V was trimmed by 3 bases and J by 4 bases, leaving 12 bases between them. CDR3 region: CASSFGVSLTEAFF. CDR3 in DNA: TGTGCCAGCAGCTTCGGGGTTTCCCTCACTGAAGCTTTCTTT.

The J gene is TRBJ2-7, the V gene TRBV27, with 11 bases that match TRBD2. V dropped 2 bases and J dropped 3; count of bases not matched to a gene: 3. The germline CDR1 and CDR2 sequences are MNHEY and SMNVEV (reference sequence). The CDR3 is 15 residues long. In DNA, the CDR3 is TGTGCCAGCAGTTTACTAGCGGGGGGCAACTACGAGCAGTACTTC. It specifies CASSLLAGGNYEQYF.

The rearrangement joins TRBV7-8 to TRBJ2-7, with 8 bases identical to TRBD2. Germline lookup yields CDR1 SGHVS and CDR2 FQNEAQ. The length of the CDR3 is 14 residues. The trim removed 0 bases at V and 5 bases at J, leaving 3 bases unmatched. The CDR3: CASSLAGRANEQYF. In DNA, the CDR3 is TGTGCCAGCAGCTTAGCCGGGAGGGCCAACGAGCAGTACTTC.

The chain is built from TRBV6-1 and TRBJ2-7, with a weak D call TRBD1 (5 bases). V was trimmed by 6 bases and J by 6 bases, leaving 12 bases between them. CDR3 length: 12 amino acids. Germline loops: CDR1 MNHNS, CDR2 SASEGT. The CDR3 region is CASRTGGAEQYF. The CDR3 DNA reads TGTGCCAGCAGGACGGGTGGGGCCGAGCAGTACTTC.

This clone showed up just once. The gene calls are TRBV5-4 and TRBJ1-2; 12 nucleotides align to TRBD1. This CDR3 spans 16 amino acids. V shed 4 bases and J 4 bases; nucleotides not matched to a gene: 8. Germline loops: CDR1 SGHNT, CDR2 YYREEE (reference sequence). The CDR3 protein is CASSGGTGGVSYGYTF. The CDR3, as DNA: TGTGCCAGCAGCGGGGGGACAGGGGGCGTCTCCTATGGCTACACCTTC.

The genes are TRBV6-5 and TRBJ1-3; D not certain. The CDR3 consists of 14 residues. Between the trimmed V and J ends, which lost 6 bases and 3 bases, there was a span of 12 bases. Germline assignment: CDR1 MNHEY and CDR2 SVGAGI. CDR3 bases: TGTGCCAGCAGACTTCAAGGAGTTGGAAACACCATATATTTT. This codes for CASRLQGVGNTIYF.

CDR3 region: CASSGQGLYEQYF. CDR3 in DNA: TGTGCCAGCAGCGGACAGGGCCTCTACGAGCAGTACTTC. V usage is TRBV27 and J usage is TRBJ2-7, with 8 positions matching TRBD1. Germline lookup yields CDR1 MNHEY and CDR2 SMNVEV (reference sequence). The V gene end was trimmed by 6 bases and the J gene end by 3 bases; junction bases not matched to a gene: 4. The CDR3 extends over 13 amino acids.

The V gene is TRBV29-1, the J gene TRBJ2-7; 11 bases agree with TRBD1. From germline, CDR1 is SQVTM and CDR2 ANQGSEA. The CDR3 is made up of 13 amino acids. Unmatched junction bases numbered 5, after V lost 6 bases and J lost 4 bases. The CDR3 bases are TGCAGCGTCCGGACAGGGGGCGGTTACGAGCAGTACTTC. As protein: CSVRTGGGYEQYF.

The J gene is TRBJ2-3, the V gene TRBV10-2; 7 bases are a match to TRBD2. J gave up 1 base and V 7 bases, and 2 bases lay outside the gene matches. The CDR3 has 13 residues. The germline CDR1 and CDR2 sequences are WSHSY and SAAADI. The CDR3 sequence: CASKTSGTDTQYF. The CDR3 bases are TGCGCCAGCAAAACTAGCGGCACAGATACGCAGTATTTT.

This clone was counted a single time. The V call is TRBV5-8, the J call TRBJ1-2; D gene unclear. The V end lost 4 bases, the J end lost 1 base, and 8 bases lay between the germline ends. CDR1 and CDR2 (germline): SGHTS, YDEGEE. The CDR3 totals 13 residues. In DNA, the CDR3 is TGTGCCAGCAGCCCCGGGAGTAACTATGGCTACACCTTC. Translation: CASSPGSNYGYTF.

The rearrangement uses TRBV6-1 and TRBJ1-4, with 7 bases fitting TRBD1. V dropped 7 bases and J dropped 4; count of bases not matched to a gene: 6. The CDR3 runs to 14 residues. Germline assignment: CDR1 MNHNS and CDR2 SASEGT. The CDR3 region is CASNRQGDNEKLFF. The CDR3 nucleotides are TGTGCCAGCAATAGACAGGGTGATAATGAAAAACTGTTTTTT.

The chain is built from TRBV6-1 and TRBJ2-3, with D unclear. Germline CDR1 MNHNS, CDR2 SASEGT. V was clipped by 3 bases and J by 6 bases, with 16 bases between them. The CDR3 has 15 residues. CDR3 in amino acids: CASSDNRGFLDTQYF. DNA of the CDR3: TGTGCCAGCAGTGACAATAGAGGCTTCCTGGATACGCAGTATTTT.

The chain is built from TRBV2 and TRBJ1-2; D possibly corresponds to TRBD1 (5 bases). This CDR3 region has 13 residues. Germline CDR1 reads SNHLY; CDR2 reads FYNNEI. Trimming shortened V by 6 bases and J by 8 bases, and 16 bases separated the two germline ends. The CDR3 loop reads CASRGEGISGYTF. As DNA, the CDR3 is TGTGCCAGCAGGGGGGAGGGGATTTCGGGCTACACCTTC.

The rearrangement links TRBV27 to TRBJ2-3; a possible D gene is TRBD2 (6 bases). Trimming cost V 7 bases and J 2 bases, with 16 bases left between them. Germline V gene data show CDR1 as MNHEY and CDR2 as SMNVEV (reference sequence). The CDR3 loop spans 15 amino acids. The CDR3 DNA follows: TGTGCCAGCACCCACCAGGGCGGGATCACAGATACGCAGTATTTT. Its protein is CASTHQGGITDTQYF.

This chain links TRBV6-1 with TRBJ2-7, with D possibly matching TRBD2 (6 bases). The CDR3 loop spans 15 amino acids. V was shortened by 1 base and J by 2 bases, with 12 bases between the two germline ends. Germline V CDR1 and CDR2: MNHNS, SASEGT. The CDR3 coding sequence is TGTGCCAGCAGTGAAGGGAGGGGCAACGCCTACGAGCAGTACTTC. Its translation is CASSEGRGNAYEQYF.

This clone was picked up one time. V gene TRBV5-1 combines with J gene TRBJ2-7; 12 bases agree with TRBD2. The germline CDR1 and CDR2 sequences are SGHRS and YFSETQ. This CDR3 region has 15 residues. J was trimmed by 3 bases and V by 0 bases; bases with no gene match: 1. The CDR3 DNA is TGCGCCAGCAGCTTGGGGACTAGCGGGAACTACGAGCAGTACTTC. It yields the protein CASSLGTSGNYEQYF.

The chain couples TRBV5-4 to TRBJ1-5; 10 nucleotides match TRBD1. CDR1 is SGHNT and CDR2 is YYREEE in the germline V gene (reference sequence). V shed 4 bases, J shed 6 bases, and the junction held 7 bases outside the gene matches. The CDR3 extends over 15 amino acids. CDR3 sequence reads: CASSGGTGEGQPQHF. The CDR3 bases are TGTGCCAGCAGCGGGGGGACAGGGGAAGGTCAGCCCCAGCATTTT. The full variable domain, rest sourced from reference TRBV5-4 and TRBJ1-5, is ETGVTQSPTHLIKTRGQQVTLRCSSQSGHNTVSWYQQALGQGPQFIFQYYREEENGRGNFPPRFSGLQFPNYSSELNVNALELDDSALYLCASSGGTGEGQPQHFGDGTRLSIL.

The CDR3 spells CASSVATSGAEQYF. CDR3 nucleotides: TGTGCCAGCAGCGTAGCTACGTCAGGGGCCGAGCAGTACTTC. This chain connects TRBV9 to TRBJ2-7, with a weak D call TRBD1 (6 bases). The CDR3 covers 14 residues. Germline loops: CDR1 SGDLS, CDR2 YYNGEE. Trimming removed 0 bases from V and 6 bases from J, with 13 bases in between.

The rearrangement links TRBV25-1 to TRBJ2-2; 8 nucleotides agree with TRBD2. The CDR3 consists of 14 residues. V dropped 5 bases and J dropped 6; count of bases not matched to a gene: 5. The germline V gene has CDR1 MGHDK and CDR2 SYGVNS. As DNA, the CDR3 is TGTGCCAGCAGTTTTTTAGCGGGATCCGGGGAGCTGTTTTTT. It translates to CASSFLAGSGELFF.

This chain connects TRBV11-2 to TRBJ2-5; no reliable D call. This CDR3 is 15 amino acids long. Per germline, CDR1 SGHAT and CDR2 FQNNGV. V shed 5 bases and J shed 0 bases, with 13 bases lying between them. The CDR3 region has the DNA TGTGCCAGCAGCCCACCAGGCGAGTACCAAGAGACCCAGTACTTC. Residues: CASSPPGEYQETQYF.

The rearrangement joins TRBV15 to TRBJ2-3; the match to TRBD2 covers 8 bases. In germline, CDR1 is LNHNV, CDR2 YYDKDF (reference sequence). The J segment lost 1 base and the V segment lost 5 bases, leaving 5 bases of the junction unmatched. The CDR3 is 15 amino acids. The CDR3 protein is CATSGMRGGTDTQYF. In nucleotides, the CDR3 is TGTGCCACCAGCGGGATGCGGGGGGGCACAGATACGCAGTATTTT.

The gene calls are TRBV13 and TRBJ1-4; the D is unclear. The germline gives CDR1 PRHDT, CDR2 FYEKMQ (reference sequence). The CDR3 covers 13 residues. V was pared by 0 bases and J by 7 bases, with 6 bases between. CDR3 sequence: CASSLGRLEKLFF. The CDR3 coding sequence is TGTGCCAGCAGCTTAGGAAGACTTGAAAAACTGTTTTTT. Combining the CDR3 with reference TRBV13 and TRBJ1-4 gives the whole variable domain AAGVIQSPRHLIKEKRETATLKCYPIPRHDTVYWYQQGPGQDPQFLISFYEKMQSDKGSIPDRFSAQQFSDYHSELNMSSLELGDSALYFCASSLGRLEKLFFGSGTQLSVL.

This clone was seen just once. The V and J genes are TRBV27 and TRBJ1-2, with D possibly TRBD1 on 5 matching bases. The V and J ends lost 3 bases and 6 bases respectively, with 11 bases between them. Germline CDR1 reads MNHEY; CDR2 reads SMNVEV (reference sequence). The CDR3 runs to 13 residues. CDR3 in DNA: TGTGCCAGCAGTTTGATCGCGGGGCATGGCTACACCTTC. Amino acid sequence: CASSLIAGHGYTF.

The chain combines TRBV7-3 with TRBJ1-6; no definite D call. Trimming stripped 2 bases from V and 8 bases from J, with 13 bases between. The CDR3 consists of 15 residues. CDR1 and CDR2 (germline): SGHTA, FQGTGA. CDR3 nucleotide sequence: TGTGCCAGCAGCTTACGTCCTTCTGGAGATTCACCCCTCCACTTT. Its translation is CASSLRPSGDSPLHF.

This chain links TRBV7-2 with TRBJ1-2; TRBD1 is a possible D gene (6 bases). Trimming shortened V by 2 bases and J by 2 bases, and 12 bases separated the two germline ends. The CDR3 loop spans 15 amino acids. The germline V gene encodes CDR1 SGHTA and CDR2 FQGNSA. CDR3 amino acids: CASSLLTGTNYGYTF. The CDR3, as DNA: TGTGCCAGCAGCTTACTCACAGGGACGAACTATGGCTACACCTTC.

V gene TRBV9 combines with J gene TRBJ2-7, with a possible D match to TRBD1 (6 bases). The length of the CDR3 is 14 residues. Germline-derived CDR1 and CDR2 are SGDLS and YYNGEE. Trimming cost V 4 bases and J 0 bases, with 11 bases left between them. CDR3 DNA sequence: TGTGCCAGCAGCAACCGGGACAACTCCTACGAGCAGTACTTC. This translates into CASSNRDNSYEQYF.

This sequence joins TRBV5-1 and TRBJ2-1, with a possible D match to TRBD1 (7 bases). The CDR3 sequence is 16 residues long. V was trimmed by 1 base and J by 8 bases, leaving 19 bases between them. The germline V gene has CDR1 SGHRS and CDR2 YFSETQ. CDR3 residues: CASSLPAGTVGDEQFF. For the CDR3, the DNA is TGCGCCAGCAGCTTGCCCGCGGGGACAGTGGGCGATGAGCAGTTCTTC.

This clone was detected only once. The rearrangement uses TRBV5-1 and TRBJ1-1, with D maybe TRBD1 (5 bases). This CDR3 has 13 amino acids. With 4 bases removed from V and 7 bases from J, the gap between germline ends came to 14 bases. Germline V CDR1 and CDR2: SGHRS, YFSETQ. For the CDR3, the DNA is TGCGCCAGCAGCCCGGGGGTGGCAATTGAAGCTTTCTTT. It translates to CASSPGVAIEAFF.

Only a few counts were recorded for this clone. V and J are TRBV9 and TRBJ2-1; TRBD2 matches 8 bases. Germline V gene lookup returns CDR1 SGDLS and CDR2 YYNGEE. This CDR3 spans 16 amino acids. The trim removed 4 bases at V and 7 bases at J, leaving 13 bases unmatched. The CDR3 DNA reads as TGTGCCAGCAGCCTGGTCCTCGGGGGGGCCGGGAATGAGCAGTTCTTC. It encodes CASSLVLGGAGNEQFF.

The V gene is TRBV4-1, the J gene TRBJ2-1, with a tentative D call TRBD2 (6 bases). Trimming left V 5 bases short and J 4 bases short, with 15 bases between. This CDR3 has 15 amino acids. CDR1 and CDR2 from the germline V gene are MGHRA and YSYEKL. The CDR3 DNA reads as TGCGCCAGCAGCTCTATGGAGGGATCGTACAATGAGCAGTTCTTC. Encoded protein: CASSSMEGSYNEQFF.

CDR3: CASSYTNNQPQHF. In DNA, the CDR3 is TGTGCCAGCAGTTACACAAACAATCAGCCCCAGCATTTT. This chain connects TRBV6-5 to TRBJ1-5, with D unclear. The germline V gene has CDR1 MNHEY and CDR2 SVGAGI. Trimming took 2 bases from V and 3 from J, leaving 5 bases between them. This CDR3 contains 13 residues.

V is TRBV5-1 and J is TRBJ1-1; 7 bases are a match to TRBD1. V lost 4 bases to trimming and J lost 6 bases; unmatched junction nucleotides: 12. This CDR3 has 15 amino acids. CDR1 and CDR2 from the germline V gene are SGHRS and YFSETQ. The CDR3 here is CASSEGQPGGSEAFF. DNA of the CDR3: TGCGCCAGCAGCGAGGGACAGCCTGGGGGGTCTGAAGCTTTCTTT. Complete variable domain (other parts from reference TRBV5-1 and TRBJ1-1): KAGVTQTPRYLIKTRGQQVTLSCSPISGHRSVSWYQQTPGQGLQFLFEYFSETQRNKGNFPGRFSGRQFSNSRSEMNVSTLELGDSALYLCASSEGQPGGSEAFFGQGTRLTVV.